This T cell receptor beta chain was documented in a study of blood T cell repertoires in COVID-19. On the study more broadly: Samples taken during acute and convalescent COVID-19 were collected in the United States, Italy and Spain. T cells, B-cell-depleted T cells, or PBMCs supplied cDNA or gDNA.

The germline V and J ends were trimmed by 4 bases and 2 bases, with 8 bases remaining between them. The germline CDR1 and CDR2 sequences are LGHNA and YNFKEQ. The CDR3 has 14 residues. As processed by the authors: Nucleated cell counts were estimated from reference gene primer amplification. Only in-frame clones appear in the TCRdb table, and some are missing; sequencing was by immunoSEQ multiplex PCR. Clone size and V and J calls were adopted from that table, with D and trimming inferred from the DNA. The table shows around 300,000 clones, with around 90% occurring only once. The receptor was derived from a man aged 45-60 years with acute or convalescent COVID-19. The V gene is TRBV4-2, the J gene TRBJ2-2; D is uncertain. Input material: peripheral blood. The CDR3 is CASSPSGNTGELFF. The CDR3, as DNA: TGTGCCAGCAGCCCCTCGGGTAACACCGGGGAGCTGTTTTTT.